This passage covers 3 T cell receptor beta chains from one sample sequenced in a study of response to subunit inactivated influenza vaccine. TCRdb independently ran MiXCR on the RT-PCR reads; one entry per CDR3 protein. This sample has hundreds of thousands of distinct CDR3 sequences, with 25% found just once. The sample in question was CD4+ T cells sorted from PBMCs, obtained roughly 5 days after vaccination. The source of these receptors is a man aged 45-65 years who received an inactivated influenza vaccine.

This clonotype has ten or more counts. The chain links TRBV2 to TRBJ2-1; 9 positions agree with TRBD1. CDR1 is SNHLY, CDR2 FYNNEI, per germline. The V segment lost 5 bases and the J segment 4 bases; nucleotides outside the gene matches: 6. The length of the CDR3 is 15 residues. The CDR3 spells CASSPGQGFYNEQFF. CDR3 coding DNA: TGTGCCAGCAGTCCGGGACAGGGATTTTACAATGAGCAGTTCTTC.

The chain employs TRBV7-2 and TRBJ1-5; D is possibly TRBD1 (5 bases). V lost 5 bases and J 7 bases, leaving 15 bases between the germline ends. This CDR3 spans 14 amino acids. Per germline, CDR1 SGHTA and CDR2 FQGNSA. The CDR3 DNA reads as TGTGCCAGCAGCCCCTACGGGACGCAGCAGCCCCAGCATTTT. It is translated as CASSPYGTQQPQHF.

CDR3 nucleotides: TGCAGTGCAACAAGGGAAACTAGCGCCTTACAAGAGACCCAGTACTTC. Amino acids: CSATRETSALQETQYF. The chain is built from TRBV20-1 and TRBJ2-5, with 7 bases fitting TRBD2. V trimming: 6 bases; J trimming: 2 bases; junction bases outside the gene matches: 15. CDR1 and CDR2 (germline): DFQATT, SNEGSKA (reference sequence). The CDR3 is 16 residues long.